Listed here are 11 T cell receptor beta chains from one sample, sequenced in a study of T cell changes during pregnancy in multiple sclerosis. Method: immunoSEQ multiplex PCR; TCRdb's copy keeps in-frame clones and lacks some. The top ten clones hold approximately 0.71% of a sample with approximately 80,000 clones, around 95% of them seen once. The source material was peripheral blood, sampled in the second trimester of pregnancy. The receptor set was obtained from a female donor in good health, enrolled as a control in a pregnancy study.

This sequence joins TRBV15 and TRBJ2-1; D remains ambiguous. The V end was cut by 2 bases, the J end by 6 bases, with 5 bases between. The CDR3 has 12 amino acids. The V gene's germline CDR1 is LNHNV and CDR2 YYDKDF (reference sequence). The CDR3 loop is CATSRPFNEQFF. Written as DNA, the CDR3 is TGTGCCACCAGCAGACCCTTCAATGAGCAGTTCTTC. Complete variable domain (other parts from reference TRBV15 and TRBJ2-1): DAMVIQNPRYQVTQFGKPVTLSCSQTLNHNVMYWYQQKSSQAPKLLFHYYDKDFNNEADTPDNFQSRRPNTSFCFLDIRSPGLGDTAMYLCATSRPFNEQFFGPGTRLTVL.

The chain employs TRBV27 and TRBJ1-1, with 9 bases lining up with TRBD1. Germline loops: CDR1 MNHEY, CDR2 SMNVEV (reference sequence). This CDR3 contains 14 residues. Germline trimming cut 6 bases from V and 1 base from J; bases unmatched to any gene: 3. The CDR3 nucleotides read TGTGCCAGCAGCCCGGGACAGGGGAACACTGAAGCTTTCTTT. Translating it yields CASSPGQGNTEAFF.

This rearrangement joins TRBV30 to TRBJ2-3; maybe TRBD2 (7 bases). CDR1 and CDR2 from the germline V gene are GTSNPN and SVGIG (reference sequence). V was cut by 4 bases and J by 4 bases, with 9 bases left in between. The CDR3 covers 12 residues. The CDR3: CAWTRGPDTQYF. CDR3 sequence (DNA): TGTGCCTGGACGCGGGGGCCAGATACGCAGTATTTT.

The chain combines TRBV5-1 with TRBJ2-3, with TRBD2 matching 13 bases. V trimming: 4 bases; J trimming: 5 bases; junction bases outside the gene matches: 7. From germline, CDR1 is SGHRS and CDR2 YFSETQ. The CDR3 extends over 16 amino acids. CDR3: CASSRTSGGAGDTQYF. The CDR3 DNA follows: TGCGCCAGCAGCCGAACTAGCGGGGGGGCGGGAGATACGCAGTATTTT.

The chain recombines TRBV9 with TRBJ1-2; D may be TRBD1 (5 bases). CDR3 size: 17 residues. Germline CDR1 reads SGDLS; CDR2 reads YYNGEE. Trimming took 0 bases from V and 2 from J, leaving 17 bases between them. The CDR3 is CASSVAQGRVGNYGYTF. DNA for the CDR3: TGTGCCAGCAGCGTAGCTCAGGGCAGGGTCGGGAACTATGGCTACACCTTC.

This clone was seen once. J is TRBJ1-4 and V is TRBV7-2, with D tentatively TRBD1 (5 bases). Germline V gene sequence: CDR1 SGHTA, CDR2 FQGNSA. There are 14 residues in the CDR3. Trimming removed 3 bases from V and 4 bases from J, with 9 bases in between. The CDR3 protein is CASSFDSHNEKLFF. The CDR3 DNA reads TGTGCCAGCAGCTTTGACAGTCATAATGAAAAACTGTTTTTT.

The gene calls are TRBV16 and TRBJ1-2, with a possible D match to TRBD1 (6 bases). This CDR3 region has 15 residues. Germline CDR1 is KGHSY and CDR2 is FQNENV. V lost 0 bases to trimming and J lost 4 bases, with 12 bases between them. CDR3 region: CASSQSGGLVYGYTF. The CDR3 DNA reads TGTGCCAGCAGCCAATCCGGGGGGCTCGTCTATGGCTACACCTTC.

J is TRBJ1-6 and V is TRBV7-3; 7 bases match TRBD1. The length of the CDR3 is 14 residues. Trimming removed 2 bases from V and 6 bases from J; junction bases left unmatched: 1. CDR1 SGHTA and CDR2 FQGTGA come from the germline V gene. CDR3 protein: CASSLGQVNSPLHF. The DNA for the CDR3 is TGTGCCAGCAGCTTAGGACAGGTTAATTCACCCCTCCACTTT.

The sample holds one count of this clone. The rearrangement joins TRBV6-4 to TRBJ2-2; 8 positions agree with TRBD2. CDR1 is MRHNA, CDR2 SNTAGT, per germline. J was trimmed by 1 base and V by 2 bases; bases with no gene match: 3. The CDR3 is 16 residues long. The CDR3 here is CASSDRGGWNTGELFF. CDR3 sequence (DNA): TGTGCCAGCAGTGACCGGGGGGGCTGGAACACCGGGGAGCTGTTTTTT.

The V and J genes are TRBV5-1 and TRBJ1-2; D unresolved. Deletions cut 5 bases from V and 10 bases from J, with 18 bases between. CDR1 and CDR2 from the germline V gene are SGHRS and YFSETQ. CDR3 length: 13 amino acids. The CDR3 region is CASSTSSGGDYTF. CDR3 nucleotide sequence: TGCGCCAGCAGTACCTCGTCCGGTGGTGACTACACCTTC.

V gene TRBV30 combines with J gene TRBJ2-7, with D perhaps matching TRBD2 (5 bases). CDR1 is GTSNPN and CDR2 is SVGIG in the germline V gene (reference sequence). The CDR3 length is 14 residues. Trimming pared 4 bases from V and 2 bases from J, leaving 15 bases between. The CDR3 nucleotides are TGTGCCTGGACCCGGGGAGCCACAGCCTACGAGCAGTACTTC. Translation gives CAWTRGATAYEQYF. Full variable domain (rest looked up from reference TRBV30 and TRBJ2-7): SQTIHQWPATLVQPVGSPLSLECTVEGTSNPNLYWYRQAAGRGLQLLFYSVGIGQISSEVPQNLSASRPQDRQFILSSKKLLLSDSGFYLCAWTRGATAYEQYFGPGTRLTVT.